What follows are 11 T cell receptor beta chains derived from one specimen sequenced in a study of cytomegalovirus exposure and HLA in healthy donors. Vbeta (60) and Jbeta (13) primers were used in the PCR. The table came from immunoSEQ multiplex PCR; TCRdb's copy has only in-frame clones and leaves some out. The sample yields nearly 110,000 clones, 75% seen once. Material: PBMCs. All receptors derive from a man aged 35 to 55 in good health and CMV-seronegative.

The CDR3 protein is CASTKQGGGNTEAFF. The CDR3 DNA reads TGTGCCAGCACCAAACAGGGAGGGGGGAACACTGAAGCTTTCTTT. The V gene is TRBV7-9, the J gene TRBJ1-1; TRBD1 is a possible D gene (6 bases). Trimming pared 7 bases from V and 1 base from J, leaving 16 bases between. This CDR3 is 15 amino acids long. The germline V gene has CDR1 SEHNR and CDR2 FQNEAQ (reference sequence).

Concerning this clone: Other nucleotide sequences from this sample produce the same CDR3. This chain links TRBV9 with TRBJ1-4; perhaps TRBD1 as D (5 bases). The V gene's germline CDR1 is SGDLS and CDR2 YYNGEE. The ends were cut back, 4 bases at V and 2 bases at J, with 12 bases in the middle. This CDR3 contains 15 residues. The CDR3 region has the DNA TGTGCCAGCAGCCCTCAGACAGAGACTAATGAAAAACTGTTTTTT. Its translation is CASSPQTETNEKLFF.

The chain combines TRBV19 with TRBJ2-7, with TRBD1 matching over 9 bases. This CDR3 has 15 residues. CDR1 and CDR2 from the germline V gene are LNHDA and SQIVND (reference sequence). V gave up 6 bases and J gave up 4 bases; unmatched junction bases: 10. CDR3 region: CASRPTGTGTYEQYF. The CDR3 nucleotides are TGTGCCAGTAGGCCAACCGGGACAGGGACTTACGAGCAGTACTTC.

The rearrangement links TRBV6-5 to TRBJ1-5; maybe TRBD1 (6 bases). Germline V gene data show CDR1 as MNHEY and CDR2 as SVGAGI. V lost 6 bases, J lost 8 bases, and 17 bases lay in between. This CDR3 is built from 14 residues. CDR3 in DNA: TGTGCCAGCAGCCCGACAGGAGGCCGAAAGCCCCAGCATTTT. Translation: CASSPTGGRKPQHF.

The genes are TRBV4-1 and TRBJ2-2; 14 nucleotides agree with TRBD2. The trim removed 6 bases at V and 5 bases at J, leaving 14 bases unmatched. Germline CDR1 is MGHRA and CDR2 is YSYEKL. There are 19 residues in the CDR3. CDR3 sequence (DNA): TGCGCCAGCAGTCAAAAACTTGGACTAGCGGGGGGTATTACCGGGGAGCTGTTTTTT. This sequence encodes CASSQKLGLAGGITGELFF.

Worth noting for this clone: Its ends do not fully match the called genes, so a read error is possible. The V and J genes are TRBV7-9 and TRBJ1-6, with D unresolved. In germline, CDR1 is SEHNR, CDR2 FQNEAQ (reference sequence). The CDR3 loop spans 16 amino acids. The CDR3, as DNA: TGTTCCAGCAGCGGCTTAGGGAGTTCCTATAATTCACCCCTCCACTTT. It codes for CSSSGLGSSYNSPLHF.

V usage is TRBV12-5 and J usage is TRBJ2-1, with 9 bases matching TRBD1. The CDR3 contains 14 residues. The germline V gene encodes CDR1 LGHNT and CDR2 FRNRAP. The V gene end was trimmed by 5 bases and the J gene end by 8 bases; junction bases not matched to a gene: 7. CDR3 amino acids: CASGTDRGWDEQFF. DNA of the CDR3: TGTGCTAGTGGTACTGACAGGGGGTGGGATGAGCAGTTCTTC.

CDR3 residues: CASSLVTGPQETQYF. The CDR3 coding sequence is TGTGCCAGCAGCTTAGTCACAGGGCCCCAAGAGACCCAGTACTTC. The rearrangement joins TRBV7-2 to TRBJ2-5; the D gene is possibly TRBD1 (6 bases). This CDR3 contains 15 residues. V dropped 1 base and J dropped 1 base, with 10 bases sitting between them. Germline CDR1 SGHTA, CDR2 FQGNSA.

This clone was detected a few times. The CDR3: CASSPGRLAGGYEQYF. The CDR3 region has the DNA TGTGCCAGCAGCCCGGGCCGACTAGCGGGGGGGTACGAGCAGTACTTC. The V call is TRBV13, the J call TRBJ2-7; TRBD2 matches at 14 bases. The CDR3 extends over 16 amino acids. Per the germline V gene, CDR1 is PRHDT and CDR2 is FYEKMQ (reference sequence). The V gene end was trimmed by 5 bases and the J gene end by 4 bases; junction bases not matched to a gene: 7. The whole variable domain, remainder taken from reference TRBV13 and TRBJ2-7, is AAGVIQSPRHLIKEKRETATLKCYPIPRHDTVYWYQQGPGQDPQFLISFYEKMQSDKGSIPDRFSAQQFSDYHSELNMSSLELGDSALYFCASSPGRLAGGYEQYFGPGTRLTVT.

The chain couples TRBV29-1 to TRBJ2-3; 8 bases align to TRBD2. Trimming cost V 3 bases and J 0 bases; bases outside gene matches: 11. The CDR3 length is 17 residues. CDR1 is SQVTM, CDR2 ANQGSEA, per germline. The DNA of the CDR3 is TGCAGCGTTGACTCTCGGGGGGGCCGCATTAGCACAGATACGCAGTATTTT. This translates into CSVDSRGGRISTDTQYF.

The J gene is TRBJ1-3, the V gene TRBV6-1, with D maybe TRBD1 (6 bases). From germline, CDR1 is MNHNS and CDR2 SASEGT. Trimming removed 8 bases from V and 0 bases from J, with 11 bases in between. The CDR3 covers 14 residues. In DNA, the CDR3 is TGTGCCAGCTTTGGACAGAACTCTGGAAACACCATATATTTT. Encoded protein: CASFGQNSGNTIYF.